The present TCR beta chain was sequenced within a study of cytomegalovirus exposure and HLA in healthy donors. On this clone itself: Its antigen is currently unknown.

V dropped 4 bases and J dropped 5; count of bases not matched to a gene: 3. CDR1 and CDR2 from the germline V gene are SNHLY and FYNNEI. The CDR3 covers 13 residues. Whole-study results and caveats: In an earlier analysis, productive rearrangement rates for most beta V segments clustered near 87% or 30%. A later look showed TCR association rates differing by HLA locus, highest for DRB1 and lowest for HLA-C. In a later analysis, TCR beta V- and J-gene trimming showed a link to a missense DCLRE1C variant.

Vbeta (60) and Jbeta (13) primers were used in the PCR. The protocol was immunoSEQ multiplex PCR, while the TCRdb copy is restricted to in-frame clones and leaves out a portion. The table shows over 70,000 clones, with 76% occurring only once. Material: PBMCs. The V gene is TRBV2, the J gene TRBJ2-3, with TRBD1 matching over 7 bases. This TCR was sampled from a male donor in good health and CMV-seronegative. CDR3 DNA sequence: TGTGCCAGCAGTGGATACAGGGGAGATACGCAGTATTTT. This translates into CASSGYRGDTQYF.